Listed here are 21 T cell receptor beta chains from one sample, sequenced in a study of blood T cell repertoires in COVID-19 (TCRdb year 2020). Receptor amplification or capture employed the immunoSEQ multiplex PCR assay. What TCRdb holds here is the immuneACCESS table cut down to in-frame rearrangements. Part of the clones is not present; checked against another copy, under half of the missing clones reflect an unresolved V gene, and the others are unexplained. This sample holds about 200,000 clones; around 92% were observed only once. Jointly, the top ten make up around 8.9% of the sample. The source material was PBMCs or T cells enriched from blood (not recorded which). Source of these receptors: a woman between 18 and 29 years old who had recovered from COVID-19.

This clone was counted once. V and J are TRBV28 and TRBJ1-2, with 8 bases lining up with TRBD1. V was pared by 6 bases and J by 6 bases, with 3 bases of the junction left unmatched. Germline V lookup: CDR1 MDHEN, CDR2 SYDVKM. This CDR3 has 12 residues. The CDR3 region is CASRPGGHGYTF. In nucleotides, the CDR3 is TGTGCCAGCAGACCAGGGGGCCATGGCTACACCTTC.

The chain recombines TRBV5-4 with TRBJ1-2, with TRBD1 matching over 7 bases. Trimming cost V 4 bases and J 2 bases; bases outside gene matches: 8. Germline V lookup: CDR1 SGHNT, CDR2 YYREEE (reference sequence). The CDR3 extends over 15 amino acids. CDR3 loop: CASSTDRTGNYGYTF. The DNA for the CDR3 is TGTGCCAGCAGCACGGACAGGACAGGCAACTATGGCTACACCTTC.

CDR3 sequence reads: CASSGGYKETQYF. The CDR3 DNA sequence: TGTGCCAGCAGCGGGGGGTATAAAGAGACCCAGTACTTC. The chain joins TRBV12-3 or TRBV12-4 to TRBJ2-5, with 7 bases lining up with TRBD2. This CDR3 region has 13 residues. With 6 bases clipped from V and 3 bases from J, the junction kept 4 bases outside the gene matches.

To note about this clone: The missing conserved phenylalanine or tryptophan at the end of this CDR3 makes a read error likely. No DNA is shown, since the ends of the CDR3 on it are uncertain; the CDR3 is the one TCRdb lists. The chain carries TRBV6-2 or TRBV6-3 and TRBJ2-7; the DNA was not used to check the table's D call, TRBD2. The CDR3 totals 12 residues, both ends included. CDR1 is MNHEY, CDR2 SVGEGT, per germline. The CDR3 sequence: CASSYPSGGPIL.

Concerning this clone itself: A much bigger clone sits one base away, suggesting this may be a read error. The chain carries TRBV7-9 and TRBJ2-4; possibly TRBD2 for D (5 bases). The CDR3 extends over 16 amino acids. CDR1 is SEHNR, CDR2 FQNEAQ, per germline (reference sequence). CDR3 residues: CVAGRLVTGAKNIQYF. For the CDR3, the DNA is TGTGTCGCCGGACGGTTGGTGACGGGGGCCAAAAACATTCAGTACTTC. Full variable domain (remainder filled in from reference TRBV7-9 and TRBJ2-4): DTGVSQNPRHKITKRGQNVTFRCDPISEHNRLYWYRQTLGQGPEFLTYFQNEAQLEKSRLLSDRFSAERPKGSFSTLEIQRTEQGDSAMYLCVAGRLVTGAKNIQYFGAGTRLSVL.

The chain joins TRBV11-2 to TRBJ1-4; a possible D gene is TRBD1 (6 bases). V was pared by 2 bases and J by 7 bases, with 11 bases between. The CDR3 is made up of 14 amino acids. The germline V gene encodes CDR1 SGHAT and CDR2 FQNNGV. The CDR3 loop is CASSLIQGGEKLFF. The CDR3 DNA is TGTGCCAGCAGCTTAATACAGGGTGGTGAAAAACTGTTTTTT.

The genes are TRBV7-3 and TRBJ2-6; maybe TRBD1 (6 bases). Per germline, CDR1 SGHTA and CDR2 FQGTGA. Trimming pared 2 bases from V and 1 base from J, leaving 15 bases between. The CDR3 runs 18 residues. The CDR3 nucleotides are TGTGCCAGCAGCTTATCTACAGGGTACTGGTCTGGGGCCAACGTCCTGACTTTC. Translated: CASSLSTGYWSGANVLTF.

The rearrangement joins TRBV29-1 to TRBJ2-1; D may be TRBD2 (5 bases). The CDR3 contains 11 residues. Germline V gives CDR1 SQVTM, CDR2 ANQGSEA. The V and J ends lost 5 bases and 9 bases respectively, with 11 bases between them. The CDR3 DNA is TGCAGCGTTTTAGGACTTACTGAGCAGTTCTTC. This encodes CSVLGLTEQFF.

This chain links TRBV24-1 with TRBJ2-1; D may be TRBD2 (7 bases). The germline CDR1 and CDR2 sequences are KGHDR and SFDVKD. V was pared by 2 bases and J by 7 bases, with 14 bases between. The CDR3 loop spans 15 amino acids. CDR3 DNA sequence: TGTGCCACCAGTGATTGGGGGGGGCGAGGGAATGAGCAGTTCTTC. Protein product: CATSDWGGRGNEQFF.

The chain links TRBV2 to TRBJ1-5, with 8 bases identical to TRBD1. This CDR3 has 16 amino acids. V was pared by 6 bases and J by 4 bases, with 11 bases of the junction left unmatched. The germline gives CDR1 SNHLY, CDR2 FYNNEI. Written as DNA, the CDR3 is TGTGCCAGCAGACACGGACAGGGAAGGTTGAATCAGCCCCAGCATTTT. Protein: CASRHGQGRLNQPQHF.

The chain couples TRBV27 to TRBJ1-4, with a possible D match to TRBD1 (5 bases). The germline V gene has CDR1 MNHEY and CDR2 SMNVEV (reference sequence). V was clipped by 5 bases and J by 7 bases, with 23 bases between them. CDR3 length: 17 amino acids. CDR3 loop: CASSTLNPGGAGEKLFF. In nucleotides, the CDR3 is TGTGCCAGCAGTACCCTCAACCCGGGGGGTGCTGGTGAAAAACTGTTTTTT.

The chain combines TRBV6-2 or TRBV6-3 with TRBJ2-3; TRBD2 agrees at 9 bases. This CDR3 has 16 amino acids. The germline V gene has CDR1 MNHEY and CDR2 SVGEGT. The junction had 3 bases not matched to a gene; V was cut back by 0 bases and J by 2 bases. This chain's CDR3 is CASSYSVAGDTDTQYF. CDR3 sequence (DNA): TGTGCCAGCAGTTACTCCGTAGCGGGGGACACAGATACGCAGTATTTT.

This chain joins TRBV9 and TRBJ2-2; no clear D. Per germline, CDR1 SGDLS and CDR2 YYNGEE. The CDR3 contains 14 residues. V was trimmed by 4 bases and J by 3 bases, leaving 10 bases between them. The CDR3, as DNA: TGTGCCAGCAGCCCCGACTCTTACACCGGGGAGCTGTTTTTT. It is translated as CASSPDSYTGELFF.

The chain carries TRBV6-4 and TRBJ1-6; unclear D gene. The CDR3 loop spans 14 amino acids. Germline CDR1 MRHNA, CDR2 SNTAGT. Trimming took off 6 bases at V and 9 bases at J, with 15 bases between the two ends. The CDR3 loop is CASSPDIAPSPLHF. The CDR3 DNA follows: TGTGCCAGCAGCCCCGACATTGCCCCTTCACCCCTCCACTTT.

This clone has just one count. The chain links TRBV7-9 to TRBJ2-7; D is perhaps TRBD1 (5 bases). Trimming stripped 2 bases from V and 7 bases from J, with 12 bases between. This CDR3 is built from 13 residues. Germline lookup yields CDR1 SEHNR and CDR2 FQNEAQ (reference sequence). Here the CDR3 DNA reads TGTGCCAGCAGCTTAAGGGGTTTCCCAGAGCAGTACTTC. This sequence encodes CASSLRGFPEQYF.

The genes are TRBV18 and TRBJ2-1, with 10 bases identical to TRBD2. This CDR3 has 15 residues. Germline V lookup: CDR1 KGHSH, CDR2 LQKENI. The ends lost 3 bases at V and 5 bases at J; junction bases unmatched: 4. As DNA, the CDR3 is TGTGCCAGCTCACCCGGACTAGCGGCCGACAATGAGCAGTTCTTC. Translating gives CASSPGLAADNEQFF.

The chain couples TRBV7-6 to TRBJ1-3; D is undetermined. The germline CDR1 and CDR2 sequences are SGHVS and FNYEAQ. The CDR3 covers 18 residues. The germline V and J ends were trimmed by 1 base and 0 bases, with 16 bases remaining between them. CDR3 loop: CASSLGRILAGSGNTIYF. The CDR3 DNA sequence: TGTGCCAGCAGCTTAGGACGGATCCTTGCGGGCTCTGGAAACACCATATATTTT.

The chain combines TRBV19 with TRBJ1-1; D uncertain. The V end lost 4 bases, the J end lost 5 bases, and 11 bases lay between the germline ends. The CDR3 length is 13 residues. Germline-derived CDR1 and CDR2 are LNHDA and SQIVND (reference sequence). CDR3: CASSSTRRTEAFF. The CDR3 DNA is TGTGCCAGTAGTAGCACAAGGCGGACTGAAGCTTTCTTT.

As DNA, the CDR3 is TGTGCCACCAGTGTTTCGGCCCCAAGGGGCACCGGGGAGCTGTTTTTT. Amino acids: CATSVSAPRGTGELFF. The gene calls are TRBV24-1 and TRBJ2-2; the D gene is possibly TRBD1 (5 bases). Deletions cut 5 bases from V and 4 bases from J, with 16 bases between. The length of the CDR3 is 16 residues. CDR1 and CDR2 from the germline V gene are KGHDR and SFDVKD.

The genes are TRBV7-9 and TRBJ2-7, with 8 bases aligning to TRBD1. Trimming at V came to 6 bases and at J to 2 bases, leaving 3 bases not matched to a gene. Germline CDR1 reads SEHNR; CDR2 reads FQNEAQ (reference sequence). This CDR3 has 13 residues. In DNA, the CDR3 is TGTGCCAGCAGGGGACAGGCCGCCTACGAGCAGTACTTC. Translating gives CASRGQAAYEQYF.

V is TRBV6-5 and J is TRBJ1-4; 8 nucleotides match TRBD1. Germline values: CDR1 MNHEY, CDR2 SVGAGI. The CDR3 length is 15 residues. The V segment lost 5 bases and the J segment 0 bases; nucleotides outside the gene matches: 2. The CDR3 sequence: CASSRQGTTNEKLFF. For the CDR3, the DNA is TGTGCCAGCAGTCGACAGGGGACAACTAATGAAAAACTGTTTTTT.